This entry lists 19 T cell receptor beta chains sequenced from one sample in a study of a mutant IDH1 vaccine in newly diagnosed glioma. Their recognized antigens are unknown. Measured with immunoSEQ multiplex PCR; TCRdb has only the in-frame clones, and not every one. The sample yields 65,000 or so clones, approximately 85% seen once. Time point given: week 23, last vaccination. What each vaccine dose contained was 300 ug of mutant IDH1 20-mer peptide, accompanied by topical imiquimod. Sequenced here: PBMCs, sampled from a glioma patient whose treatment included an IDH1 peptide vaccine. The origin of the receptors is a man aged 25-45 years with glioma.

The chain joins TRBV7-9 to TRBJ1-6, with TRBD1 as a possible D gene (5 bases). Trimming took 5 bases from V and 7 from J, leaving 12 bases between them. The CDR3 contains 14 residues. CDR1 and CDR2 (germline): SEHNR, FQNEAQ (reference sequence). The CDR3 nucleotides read TGTGCCAGCAGCCCGGGACGGGACAATTCACCCCTCCACTTT. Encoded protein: CASSPGRDNSPLHF.

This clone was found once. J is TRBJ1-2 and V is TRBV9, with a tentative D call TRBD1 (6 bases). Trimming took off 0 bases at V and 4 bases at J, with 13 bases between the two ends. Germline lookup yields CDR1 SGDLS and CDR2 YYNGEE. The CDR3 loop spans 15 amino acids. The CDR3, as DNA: TGTGCCAGCAGCGTAGCCGGGGGCCCCACCTATGGCTACACCTTC. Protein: CASSVAGGPTYGYTF.

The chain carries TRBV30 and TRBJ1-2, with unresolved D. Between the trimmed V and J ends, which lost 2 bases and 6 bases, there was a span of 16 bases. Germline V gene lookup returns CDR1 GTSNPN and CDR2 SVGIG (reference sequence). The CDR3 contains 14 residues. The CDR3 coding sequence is TGTGCCTGGAGTCCACTGGACCTGAGAAATGGCTACACCTTC. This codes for CAWSPLDLRNGYTF.

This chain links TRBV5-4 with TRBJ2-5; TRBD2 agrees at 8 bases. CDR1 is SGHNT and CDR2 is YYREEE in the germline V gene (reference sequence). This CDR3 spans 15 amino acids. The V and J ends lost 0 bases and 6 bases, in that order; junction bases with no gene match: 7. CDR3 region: CASSLDGGGRKTQYF. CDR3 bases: TGTGCCAGCAGCTTGGACGGGGGGGGTCGAAAGACCCAGTACTTC. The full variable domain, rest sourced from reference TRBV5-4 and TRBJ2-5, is ETGVTQSPTHLIKTRGQQVTLRCSSQSGHNTVSWYQQALGQGPQFIFQYYREEENGRGNFPPRFSGLQFPNYSSELNVNALELDDSALYLCASSLDGGGRKTQYFGPGTRLLVL.

The CDR3 region has the DNA TGTGCCAGCAGTTCCCCCGCATGGGGCGCGAGTCAGCCCCAGCATTTT. Amino acid sequence: CASSSPAWGASQPQHF. This chain links TRBV28 with TRBJ1-5; D might be TRBD1 (5 bases). In germline, CDR1 is MDHEN, CDR2 SYDVKM. Trimming shortened V by 4 bases and J by 6 bases, and 19 bases separated the two germline ends. There are 16 residues in the CDR3.

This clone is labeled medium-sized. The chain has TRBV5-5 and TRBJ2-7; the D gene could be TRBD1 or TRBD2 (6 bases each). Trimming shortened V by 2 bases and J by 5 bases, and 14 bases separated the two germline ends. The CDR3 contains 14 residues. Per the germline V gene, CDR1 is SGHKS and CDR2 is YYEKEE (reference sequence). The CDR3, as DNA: TGTGCCAGCAGCTTCTGGGTGGGGGGCGACGAGCAGTACTTC. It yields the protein CASSFWVGGDEQYF.

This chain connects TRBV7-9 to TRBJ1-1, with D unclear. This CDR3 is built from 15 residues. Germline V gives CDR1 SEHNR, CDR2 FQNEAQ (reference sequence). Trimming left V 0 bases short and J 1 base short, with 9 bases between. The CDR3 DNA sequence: TGTGCCAGCAGCTTAGCATTGGGGTGGAACACTGAAGCTTTCTTT. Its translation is CASSLALGWNTEAFF.

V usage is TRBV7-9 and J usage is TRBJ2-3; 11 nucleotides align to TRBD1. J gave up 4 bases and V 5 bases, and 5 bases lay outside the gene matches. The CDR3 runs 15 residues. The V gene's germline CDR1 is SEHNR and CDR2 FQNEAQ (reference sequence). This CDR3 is CASSQGQGASDTQYF. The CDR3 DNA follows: TGTGCCAGCAGCCAAGGACAGGGGGCATCAGATACGCAGTATTTT. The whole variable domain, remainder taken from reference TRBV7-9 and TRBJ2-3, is DTGVSQNPRHKITKRGQNVTFRCDPISEHNRLYWYRQTLGQGPEFLTYFQNEAQLEKSRLLSDRFSAERPKGSFSTLEIQRTEQGDSAMYLCASSQGQGASDTQYFGPGTRLTVL.

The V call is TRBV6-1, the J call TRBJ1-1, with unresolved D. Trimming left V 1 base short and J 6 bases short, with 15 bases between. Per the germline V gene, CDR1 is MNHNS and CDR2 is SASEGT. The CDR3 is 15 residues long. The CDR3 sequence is CASSEVRSPRAEAFF. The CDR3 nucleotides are TGTGCCAGCAGTGAAGTTAGGTCCCCTAGGGCTGAAGCTTTCTTT.

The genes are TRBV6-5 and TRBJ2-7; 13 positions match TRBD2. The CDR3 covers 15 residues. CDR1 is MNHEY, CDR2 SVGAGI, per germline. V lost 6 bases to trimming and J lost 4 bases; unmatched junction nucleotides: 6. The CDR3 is CASSLLAGGVYEQYF. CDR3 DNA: TGTGCCAGCAGCTTACTAGCGGGGGGGGTTTACGAGCAGTACTTC.

CDR3 in DNA: TGTGCCAGCAGTTCGGGACAGGGAGGTGAAAAACTGTTTTTT. Protein: CASSSGQGGEKLFF. The chain recombines TRBV2 with TRBJ1-4, with TRBD1 matching 9 bases. This CDR3 spans 14 amino acids. J gave up 7 bases and V 5 bases, and 5 bases lay outside the gene matches. From germline, CDR1 is SNHLY and CDR2 FYNNEI.

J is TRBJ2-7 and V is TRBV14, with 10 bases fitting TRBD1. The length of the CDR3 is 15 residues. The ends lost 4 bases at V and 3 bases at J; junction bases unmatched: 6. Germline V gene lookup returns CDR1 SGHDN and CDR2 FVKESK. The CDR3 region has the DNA TGTGCCAGCAGCCTGTGGACAGGGGGAATCTACGAGCAGTACTTC. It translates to CASSLWTGGIYEQYF.

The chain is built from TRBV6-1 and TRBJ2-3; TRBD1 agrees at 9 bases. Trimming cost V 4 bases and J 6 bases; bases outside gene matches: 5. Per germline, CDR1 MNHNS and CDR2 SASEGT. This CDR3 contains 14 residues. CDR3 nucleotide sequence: TGTGCCAGCAGTGGAGGGACAGGGCTCGATACGCAGTATTTT. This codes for CASSGGTGLDTQYF.

CDR3 amino acids: CASSGGGFYEQYF. The DNA for the CDR3 is TGTGCCAGTAGTGGGGGAGGATTCTACGAGCAGTACTTC. V is TRBV19 and J is TRBJ2-7; D might be TRBD2 (6 bases). Trimming shortened V by 5 bases and J by 3 bases, and 11 bases separated the two germline ends. This CDR3 spans 13 amino acids. From germline, CDR1 is LNHDA and CDR2 SQIVND (reference sequence).

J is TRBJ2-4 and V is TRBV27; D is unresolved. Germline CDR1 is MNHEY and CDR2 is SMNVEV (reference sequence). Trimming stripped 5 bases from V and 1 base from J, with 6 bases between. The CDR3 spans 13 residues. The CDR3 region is CASSPMAKNIQYF. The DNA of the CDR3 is TGTGCCAGCAGTCCCATGGCCAAAAACATTCAGTACTTC.

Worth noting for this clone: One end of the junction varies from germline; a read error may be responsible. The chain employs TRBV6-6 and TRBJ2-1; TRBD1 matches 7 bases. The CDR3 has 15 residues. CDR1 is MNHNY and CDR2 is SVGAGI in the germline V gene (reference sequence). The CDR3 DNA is TGTGCCAGCAGCCCTCCCGGACAGGTCTACTATGAGCAGTTCTTC. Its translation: CASSPPGQVYYEQFF.

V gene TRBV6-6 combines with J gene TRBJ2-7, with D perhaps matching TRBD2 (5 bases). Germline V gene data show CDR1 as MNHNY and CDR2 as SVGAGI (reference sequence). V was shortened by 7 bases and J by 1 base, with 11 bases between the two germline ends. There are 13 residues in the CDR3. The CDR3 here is CASTNPGSYEQYF. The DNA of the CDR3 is TGTGCCAGCACCAACCCGGGATCCTACGAGCAGTACTTC.

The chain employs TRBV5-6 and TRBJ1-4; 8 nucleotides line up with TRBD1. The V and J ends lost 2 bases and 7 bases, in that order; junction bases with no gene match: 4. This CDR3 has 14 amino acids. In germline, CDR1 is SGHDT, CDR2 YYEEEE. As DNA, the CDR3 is TGTGCCAGCAGCTTCGACAGGGGTGGTGAAAAACTGTTTTTT. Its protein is CASSFDRGGEKLFF. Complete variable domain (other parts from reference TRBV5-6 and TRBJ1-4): DAGVTQSPTHLIKTRGQQVTLRCSPKSGHDTVSWYQQALGQGPQFIFQYYEEEERQRGNFPDRFSGHQFPNYSSELNVNALLLGDSALYLCASSFDRGGEKLFFGSGTQLSVL.

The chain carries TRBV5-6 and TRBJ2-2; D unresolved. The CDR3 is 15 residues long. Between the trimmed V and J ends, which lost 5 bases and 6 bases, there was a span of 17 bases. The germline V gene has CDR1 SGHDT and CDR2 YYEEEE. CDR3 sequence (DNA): TGTGCCAGCAGACACGGCCGAGCCCTGGCCGGGGAGCTGTTTTTT. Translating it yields CASRHGRALAGELFF.